This T cell receptor beta chain was sequenced in a study of blood T cell repertoires in COVID-19. Study information: Spain, Italy and the United States supplied samples that represented acute and convalescent COVID-19.

This CDR3 contains 15 residues. Germline lookup yields CDR1 SGHKS and CDR2 YYEKEE (reference sequence). The V segment lost 5 bases and the J segment 8 bases; nucleotides outside the gene matches: 14. The age range of participants was about 18 to 89 years, with residence in about 25 US areas. Authors' processing steps: Amplification with reference gene primers provided the estimates of nucleated cell counts. Only in-frame clones appear in the TCRdb table, and some are missing; sequencing was by immunoSEQ multiplex PCR. The V and J calls and clone size are taken from that table; D and trimming were inferred from the DNA. This repertoire shows about 170,000 clones, 70% to 90% found once; its top ten account for 4% to 4.5%.

This rearrangement joins TRBV5-5 to TRBJ1-2; 8 bases match TRBD1. The TCR comes from a woman in her 50s who had recovered from COVID-19. The sample was PBMCs or T cells enriched from blood (not recorded which). As DNA, the CDR3 is TGTGCCAGCAGTTTAGGACAGGGTACGCTGGAGGGCTACACCTTC. Its protein is CASSLGQGTLEGYTF.